The source of this T cell receptor (beta chain) is a study of T-cell reconstitution after alpha-beta-depleted transplantation in children. Regarding the study as a whole: Two months or so post-transplant, alpha-beta T cells reportedly derived from several hundred expanded graft clones. T-cell counts and diversity at one year post-transplant came mainly from newly produced T cells.

This clonotype occurred many times. Its cognate antigen is unknown. Trimming took off 6 bases at V and 5 bases at J, with 16 bases between the two ends. The germline CDR1 and CDR2 sequences are DFQATT and SNEGSKA (reference sequence). The CDR3 length is 14 residues. Preparing the TCRbeta library involved the use of unique molecular identifiers. From the PCR reads, TCRdb called clonotypes with MiXCR, one entry per CDR3 protein. The table includes some 200,000 distinct CDR3 sequences, 9.5% to 13% detected once. The rearrangement uses TRBV20-1 and TRBJ1-4; maybe TRBD1 (5 bases). This receptor was obtained from a child younger than two with acute myeloid leukemia, due to receive a stem cell transplant. The sample in question was PBMCs, obtained before TCRalphabeta/CD19-depleted stem cell transplant. In DNA form, the CDR3 reads TGCAGTGCGTCCCCGGGACGGGACAATGAAAAACTGTTTTTT. Encoded protein: CSASPGRDNEKLFF.